Detailed here is one T cell receptor beta chain. The sample originates from a study of blood T cell repertoires in COVID-19. Turning to the study itself: T cells, B-cell-depleted T cells, or PBMCs supplied cDNA or gDNA.

The authors' processing: How many nucleated cells were present was estimated from reference gene primer amplification. The method was immunoSEQ multiplex PCR; TCRdb's version includes in-frame clones alone and lacks a portion of them. That table is the source of V, J and clone size, and D and trimming were worked out from the DNA. Of under 250,000 clones in the sample, less than 85% were seen once. Sequenced material: peripheral blood. This TCR came from a woman of 80 years or more with acute or convalescent COVID-19.

The CDR3 loop reads CASSLGGQGGDEQFF. Here the CDR3 DNA reads TGTGCCAGCAGCTTGGGAGGACAGGGAGGGGATGAGCAGTTCTTC. J is TRBJ2-1 and V is TRBV5-4; TRBD1 is a possible D gene (8 bases). CDR3 length equals 15 residues. V was pared by 0 bases and J by 8 bases, with 15 bases between. Germline assignment: CDR1 SGHNT and CDR2 YYREEE (reference sequence).